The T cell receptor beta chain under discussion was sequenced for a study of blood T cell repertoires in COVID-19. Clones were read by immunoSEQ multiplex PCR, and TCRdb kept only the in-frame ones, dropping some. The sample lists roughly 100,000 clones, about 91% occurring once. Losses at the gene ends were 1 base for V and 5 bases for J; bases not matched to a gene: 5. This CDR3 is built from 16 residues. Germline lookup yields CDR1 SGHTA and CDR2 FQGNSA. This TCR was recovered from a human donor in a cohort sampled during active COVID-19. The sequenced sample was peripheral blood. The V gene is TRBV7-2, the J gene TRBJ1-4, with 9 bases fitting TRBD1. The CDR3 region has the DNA TGTGCCAGCAGCTTAGGGACAGGGGTTGGAAATGAAAAACTGTTTTTT. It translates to CASSLGTGVGNEKLFF.